This TCR beta chain stems from a study of cytomegalovirus exposure and HLA in healthy donors. Worth noting for this clone: Its antigen is still unknown.

Germline loops: CDR1 MDHEN, CDR2 SYDVKM. The CDR3 runs to 16 residues. V was pared by 3 bases and J by 0 bases, with 6 bases of the junction left unmatched. Findings and limits, study-wide: With DRB1 most and HLA-C fewest, TCR association rates differed between HLA loci in a later analysis.

PCR amplification relied on 60 Vbeta primers (plus 13 Jbeta primers). This table comes from immunoSEQ multiplex PCR, and its TCRdb copy is limited to in-frame clones, with some not included. The sample includes some 120,000 clones, around four fifths of them seen just once. The sequenced sample consisted of PBMCs. The TCR comes from a male donor in good health and CMV-seropositive. This chain joins TRBV28 and TRBJ2-7; 9 bases are a match to TRBD1. CDR3 sequence: CASSFSWTGDSYEQYF. DNA of the CDR3: TGTGCCAGCAGTTTTTCGTGGACAGGGGACTCCTACGAGCAGTACTTC.